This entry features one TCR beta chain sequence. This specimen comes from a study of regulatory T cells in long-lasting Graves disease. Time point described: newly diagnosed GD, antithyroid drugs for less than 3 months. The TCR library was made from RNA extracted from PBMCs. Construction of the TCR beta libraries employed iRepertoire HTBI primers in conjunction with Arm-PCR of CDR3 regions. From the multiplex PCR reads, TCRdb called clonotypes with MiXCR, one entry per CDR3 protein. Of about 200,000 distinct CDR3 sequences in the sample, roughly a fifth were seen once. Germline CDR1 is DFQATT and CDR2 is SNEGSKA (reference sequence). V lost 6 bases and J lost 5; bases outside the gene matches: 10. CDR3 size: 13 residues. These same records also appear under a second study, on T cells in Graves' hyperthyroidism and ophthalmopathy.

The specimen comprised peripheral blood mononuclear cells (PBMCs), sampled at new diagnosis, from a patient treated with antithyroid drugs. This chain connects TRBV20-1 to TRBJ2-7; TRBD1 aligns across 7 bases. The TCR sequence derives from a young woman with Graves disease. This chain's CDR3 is CSAAGGRMDEQYF. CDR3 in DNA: TGCAGTGCAGCAGGGGGAAGAATGGACGAGCAGTACTTC.